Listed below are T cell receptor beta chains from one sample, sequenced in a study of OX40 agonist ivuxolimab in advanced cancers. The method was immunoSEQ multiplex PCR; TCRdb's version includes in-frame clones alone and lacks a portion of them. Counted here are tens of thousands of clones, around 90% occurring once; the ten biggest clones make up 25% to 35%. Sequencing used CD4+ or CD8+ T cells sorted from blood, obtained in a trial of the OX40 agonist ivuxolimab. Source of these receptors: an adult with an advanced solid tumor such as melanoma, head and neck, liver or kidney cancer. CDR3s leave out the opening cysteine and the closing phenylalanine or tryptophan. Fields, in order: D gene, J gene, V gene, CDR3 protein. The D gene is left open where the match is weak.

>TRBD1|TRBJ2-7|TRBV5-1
ASSLRQGANYEQY
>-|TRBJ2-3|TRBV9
ASSQSGRSPSDTQY
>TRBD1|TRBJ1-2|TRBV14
ASSPGTDYGYT
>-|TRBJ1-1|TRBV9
ASSKITGAANTEAF
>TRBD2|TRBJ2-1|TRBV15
ATSSERLAGDNEQF
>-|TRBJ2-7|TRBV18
ASSPDRYEQY
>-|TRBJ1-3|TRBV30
AWSYDSSGNTIY
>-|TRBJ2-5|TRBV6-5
ASSSGLGEETQY
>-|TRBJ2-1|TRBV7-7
ASSLGQANEQF
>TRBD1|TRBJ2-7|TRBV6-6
ASSPDRRVSYEQY
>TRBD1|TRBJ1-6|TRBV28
ASSRPGTGVGSPLH
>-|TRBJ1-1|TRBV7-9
ASSLAGGLNTEAF
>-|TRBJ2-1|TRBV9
ASSVELREQF
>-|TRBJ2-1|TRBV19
ASASGTTKIHEQF